These T cell receptor beta chains were read from a single sample in a study of T cell responses to AZD1222 COVID-19 vaccine. TCRdb's copy holds only in-frame clones and misses some; the assay was immunoSEQ multiplex PCR. The sample carries 95,000 to 150,000 clones, approximately 89% recorded once. Source: peripheral blood, taken on day 0 of AZD1222 vaccination. These receptors all come from an adult in good health. Each CDR3 is given with its conserved first and last residue. The D gene is left open where the match is weak. Not every row has a clone size; where given, it reads once, few, many or a size class.

>TRBV28|NA|TRBJ1-2|NA
CASTPSGYNYGYTF
TGTGCCAGCACTCCCTCGGGGTACAACTATGGCTACACCTTC
>TRBV24-1|NA|TRBJ2-7|NA
CATSTSDGGSYEQYF
TGTGCCACCAGTACGTCGGACGGGGGATCCTACGAGCAGTACTTC
>TRBV6-5|NA|TRBJ1-2|TRBD1
CASRRPLTGAYGYTF
TGTGCCAGCAGACGACCCCTTACAGGGGCCTATGGCTACACCTTC
>TRBV2|once|TRBJ1-1|NA
CASTEMLDTEAFF
TGTGCCAGCACCGAGATGCTGGATACTGAAGCTTTCTTT
>TRBV6-6|once|TRBJ1-2|NA
CASNKSTGISSGYTF
TGTGCCAGCAACAAATCAACCGGGATCTCGAGTGGCTACACCTTC
>TRBV28|NA|TRBJ1-6|TRBD1
CASSFPRGTANSPLHF
TGTGCCAGCAGTTTCCCTCGCGGGACAGCTAATTCACCCCTCCACTTT
>TRBV5-1|NA|TRBJ1-5|NA
CASSLEGSGQPQHF
TGCGCCAGCAGCTTGGAAGGGTCAGGTCAGCCCCAGCATTTT
>TRBV6-2/TRBV6-3|NA|TRBJ2-7|NA
CASSLGEYSYEQYF
TGTGCCAGCAGTTTGGGGGAATACAGCTACGAGCAGTACTTC
>TRBV12-5|NA|TRBJ1-5|NA
CASGPGEDQPQHF
TGTGCTAGTGGTCCCGGTGAGGATCAGCCCCAGCATTTT
>TRBV19|NA|TRBJ1-2|NA
CASKSNSDSYGYTF
TGTGCCAGTAAGAGCAACTCTGATAGCTATGGCTACACCTTC
>TRBV7-3|NA|TRBJ2-5|TRBD2
CASSVAGGETQYF
TGTGCCAGCAGCGTAGCGGGGGGAGAGACCCAGTACTTC
>TRBV6-5|NA|TRBJ2-1|NA
CASSFQGNEQFF
TGTGCCAGCAGTTTTCAGGGGAATGAGCAGTTCTTC
>TRBV21-1|NA|TRBJ1-2|NA
CASGKQGAGGYTF
TGTGCCAGCGGAAAACAGGGGGCGGGTGGCTACACCTTC
>TRBV6-1|NA|TRBJ1-3|TRBD1
CASSPGQVSGNTIYF
TGTGCCAGCAGTCCCGGACAGGTTTCGGGAAACACCATATATTTT
>TRBV6-5|NA|TRBJ2-7|NA
CASSYSGVGFYEQYF
TGTGCCAGCAGTTACTCAGGGGTAGGATTCTACGAGCAGTACTTC
>TRBV3-1/TRBV3-2|NA|TRBJ2-3|NA
CASSQGDSTSDTQYF
TGTGCCAGCAGCCAAGGTGACAGTACTTCAGATACGCAGTATTTT
>TRBV7-8|NA|TRBJ2-7|NA
CASRSLGSGVEQYF
TGTGCCAGCAGGAGCTTAGGTTCAGGGGTCGAGCAGTACTTC
>TRBV12-3/TRBV12-4|once|TRBJ2-5|NA
CASSPTGQETQYF
TGTGCCAGCAGCCCGACAGGACAAGAGACCCAGTACTTC
>TRBV9|NA|TRBJ1-2|NA
CASSVEEGSNYGYTF
TGTGCCAGCAGCGTAGAAGAGGGGTCCAACTATGGCTACACCTTC
>TRBV14|NA|TRBJ1-2|NA
CASSQDEGDYGYTF
TGTGCCAGCAGCCAAGACGAAGGGGACTATGGCTACACCTTC
>TRBV4-3|NA|TRBJ2-6|NA
CASSQAGMQGGANVLTF
TGCGCCAGCAGCCAAGCAGGGATGCAGGGAGGGGCCAACGTCCTGACTTTC
>TRBV6-5|NA|TRBJ2-7|TRBD1
CASRRTGVYEQYF
TGTGCCAGCAGGCGAACAGGGGTCTACGAGCAGTACTTC
>TRBV12-3/TRBV12-4|NA|TRBJ2-5|TRBD1
CASSPTGAETQYF
TGTGCCAGCAGTCCCACAGGGGCAGAGACCCAGTACTTC
>TRBV5-6|NA|TRBJ2-7|NA
CASSLGKPYEQYF
TGTGCCAGCAGCTTGGGCAAGCCCTACGAGCAGTACTTC
>TRBV5-1|NA|TRBJ1-2|NA
CASSGEVRENYGYTF
TGCGCCAGCAGCGGTGAGGTGAGGGAAAACTATGGCTACACCTTC
>TRBV3-1/TRBV3-2|once|TRBJ2-7|NA
CASGAMGTLSYEQYF
TGTGCCAGCGGGGCCATGGGGACCTTATCCTACGAGCAGTACTTC
>TRBV6-2/TRBV6-3|NA|TRBJ1-1|TRBD1
CASSQTGTHTEAFF
TGTGCCAGCAGCCAGACAGGGACACACACTGAAGCTTTCTTT
>TRBV29-1|NA|TRBJ2-2|NA
CSVESSDLNTGELFF
TGCAGCGTCGAGAGTAGTGATTTGAACACCGGGGAGCTGTTTTTT
>TRBV6-2/TRBV6-3|NA|TRBJ1-4|NA
CASSYLRSTNEKLFF
TGTGCCAGCAGTTACTTACGATCAACTAATGAAAAACTGTTTTTT
>TRBV5-8|NA|TRBJ1-4|NA
CASSTGLATNEKLFF
TGTGCCAGCAGCACCGGGTTGGCAACTAATGAAAAACTGTTTTTT
>TRBV6-2/TRBV6-3|NA|TRBJ1-2|TRBD1
CASSAPGAGGAQDGYTF
TGTGCCAGCAGCGCACCCGGGGCAGGGGGCGCCCAGGATGGCTACACCTTC
>TRBV18|NA|TRBJ2-3|NA
CASSPSTDTQYF
TGTGCCAGCTCACCCTCCACAGATACGCAGTATTTT
>TRBV5-6|NA|TRBJ1-1|NA
CASSLNTEAFF
TGTGCCAGCAGTCTTAACACTGAAGCTTTCTTT
>TRBV11-2|NA|TRBJ1-6|NA
CASSPQTGWNSPLHF
TGTGCCAGCAGCCCACAGACCGGGTGGAATTCACCCCTCCACTTT
>TRBV4-2|NA|TRBJ2-1|TRBD2
CASSQDSSSGGANEQFF
TGTGCCAGCAGCCAAGATAGCTCTAGCGGGGGGGCCAATGAGCAGTTCTTC
>TRBV27|many|TRBJ2-5|TRBD1
CASRRDRETQYF
TGTGCCAGCAGACGGGACAGGGAGACCCAGTACTTC
>TRBV7-3|NA|TRBJ2-3|TRBD2
CASSSGLAGGTDTQYF
TGTGCCAGCAGCTCAGGACTAGCGGGGGGCACAGATACGCAGTATTTT
>TRBV5-1|NA|TRBJ2-5|TRBD1
CASSLGQGMETQYF
TGCGCCAGCAGCTTGGGACAGGGAATGGAGACCCAGTACTTC
>TRBV7-9|NA|TRBJ1-3|NA
CASSPQGYGPGNTIYF
TGTGCCAGCAGCCCTCAAGGGTACGGCCCTGGAAACACCATATATTTT
>TRBV29-1|NA|TRBJ2-3|NA
CSVGPGMGSDTQYF
TGCAGCGTTGGGCCGGGTATGGGTTCAGATACGCAGTATTTT
>TRBV7-9|NA|TRBJ1-1|NA
CASSIGQRGTEAFF
TGTGCCAGCAGCATTGGACAGAGGGGCACTGAAGCTTTCTTT
>TRBV6-5|NA|TRBJ1-4|NA
CASSYSGGINEKLFF
TGTGCCAGCAGTTACTCTGGAGGGATTAATGAAAAACTGTTTTTT
>TRBV4-2|NA|TRBJ2-1|NA
CASSQTLRTSYNEQFF
TGTGCCAGCAGCCAAACCCTTCGGACCTCATACAATGAGCAGTTCTTC
>TRBV5-1|once|TRBJ2-7|NA
CASSLQGLNYEQYF
TGCGCCAGCAGCTTGCAGGGATTAAACTACGAGCAGTACTTC
>TRBV23-1|NA|TRBJ1-1|NA
CASNYRDTEAFF
TGCGCCAGCAATTACAGGGATACTGAAGCTTTCTTT
>TRBV28|NA|TRBJ1-1|NA
CASSVGVMNTEAFF
TGTGCCAGTTCAGTAGGGGTAATGAACACTGAAGCTTTCTTT
>TRBV2|NA|TRBJ2-7|NA
CASSEAWTHEQYF
TGTGCCAGCAGTGAGGCGTGGACTCACGAGCAGTACTTC
>TRBV3-1/TRBV3-2|NA|TRBJ1-1|NA
CASSSRGALGTEAFF
TGTGCCAGCAGCTCCCGAGGGGCCTTGGGCACTGAAGCTTTCTTT
>TRBV19|NA|TRBJ1-5|TRBD1
CASTDRAAQPQHF
TGTGCCAGTACCGACAGGGCGGCTCAGCCCCAGCATTTT
>TRBV9|NA|TRBJ2-3|NA
CASSVEGVSTDTQYF
TGTGCCAGCAGCGTAGAAGGGGTGAGCACAGATACGCAGTATTTT
>TRBV12-2|NA|TRBJ2-1|NA
CASRLAITVGAYNEQFF
TGTGCAAGTCGCTTAGCGATAACGGTGGGGGCCTACAATGAGCAGTTCTTC